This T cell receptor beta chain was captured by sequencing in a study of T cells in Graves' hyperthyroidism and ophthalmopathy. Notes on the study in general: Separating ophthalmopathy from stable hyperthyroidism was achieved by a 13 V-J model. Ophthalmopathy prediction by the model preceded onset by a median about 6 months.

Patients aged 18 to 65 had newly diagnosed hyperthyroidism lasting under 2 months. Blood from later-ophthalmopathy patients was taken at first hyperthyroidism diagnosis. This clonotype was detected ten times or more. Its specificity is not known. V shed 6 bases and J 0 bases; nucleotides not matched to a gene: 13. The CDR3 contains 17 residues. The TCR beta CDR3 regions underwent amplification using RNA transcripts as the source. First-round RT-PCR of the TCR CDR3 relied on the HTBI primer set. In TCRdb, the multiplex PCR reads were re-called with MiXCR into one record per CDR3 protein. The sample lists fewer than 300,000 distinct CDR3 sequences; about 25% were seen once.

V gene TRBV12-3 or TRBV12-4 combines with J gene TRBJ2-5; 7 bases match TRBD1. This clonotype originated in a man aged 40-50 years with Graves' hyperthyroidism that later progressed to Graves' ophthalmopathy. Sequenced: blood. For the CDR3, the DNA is TGTGCCAGCAGCCCAGGCCCCCAACAGGGGTACCAAGAGACCCAGTACTTC. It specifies CASSPGPQQGYQETQYF.